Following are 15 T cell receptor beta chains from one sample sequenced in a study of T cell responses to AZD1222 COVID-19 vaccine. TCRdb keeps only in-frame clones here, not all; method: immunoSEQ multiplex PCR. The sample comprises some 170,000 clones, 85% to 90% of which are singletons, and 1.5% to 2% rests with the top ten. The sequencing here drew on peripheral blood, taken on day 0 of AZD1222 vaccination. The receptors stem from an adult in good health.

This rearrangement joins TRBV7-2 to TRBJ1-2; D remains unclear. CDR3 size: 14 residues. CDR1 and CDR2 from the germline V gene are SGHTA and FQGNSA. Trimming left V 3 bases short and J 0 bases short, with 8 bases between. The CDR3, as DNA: TGTGCCAGCAGCTTTGCGAAAGCTAACTATGGCTACACCTTC. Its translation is CASSFAKANYGYTF.

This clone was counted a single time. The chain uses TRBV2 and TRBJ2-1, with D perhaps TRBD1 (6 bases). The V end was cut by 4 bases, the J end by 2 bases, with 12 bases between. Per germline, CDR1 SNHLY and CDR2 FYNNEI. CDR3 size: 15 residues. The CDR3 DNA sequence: TGTGCCAGCAGTGGAGGACAGTCTGCCTACAATGAGCAGTTCTTC. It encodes CASSGGQSAYNEQFF.

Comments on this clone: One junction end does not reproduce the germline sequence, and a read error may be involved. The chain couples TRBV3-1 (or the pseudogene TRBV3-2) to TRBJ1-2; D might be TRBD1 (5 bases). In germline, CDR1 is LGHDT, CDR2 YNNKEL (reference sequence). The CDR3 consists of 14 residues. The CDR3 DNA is TGTGCCAGCAACCAAAGGGGATCCAACTATGGCTACACCTTC. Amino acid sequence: CASNQRGSNYGYTF.

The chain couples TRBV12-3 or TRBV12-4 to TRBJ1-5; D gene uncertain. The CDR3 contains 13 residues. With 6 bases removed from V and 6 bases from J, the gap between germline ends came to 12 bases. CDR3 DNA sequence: TGTGCCAGCAGCTCGAGGGTGACTCAGCCCCAGCATTTT. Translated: CASSSRVTQPQHF.

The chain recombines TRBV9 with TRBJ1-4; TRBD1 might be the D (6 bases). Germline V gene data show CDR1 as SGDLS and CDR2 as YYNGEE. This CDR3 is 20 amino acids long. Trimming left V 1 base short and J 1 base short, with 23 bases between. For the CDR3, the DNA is TGTGCCAGCAGCGTAACCCCGGGACACGAAGACGGAGTAACTAATGAAAAACTGTTTTTT. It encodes CASSVTPGHEDGVTNEKLFF.

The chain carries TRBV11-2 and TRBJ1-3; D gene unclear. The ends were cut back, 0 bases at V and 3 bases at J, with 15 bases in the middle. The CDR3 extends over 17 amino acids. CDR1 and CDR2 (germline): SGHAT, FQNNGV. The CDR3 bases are TGTGCCAGCAGCTTAGAACCGACGAGGTTGCTTGGAAACACCATATATTTT. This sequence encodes CASSLEPTRLLGNTIYF.

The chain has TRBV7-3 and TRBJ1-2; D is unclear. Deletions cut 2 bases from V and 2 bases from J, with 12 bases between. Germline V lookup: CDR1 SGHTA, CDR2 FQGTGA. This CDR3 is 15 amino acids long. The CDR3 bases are TGTGCCAGCAGCTTAGTGAACCTGATGAACTATGGCTACACCTTC. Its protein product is CASSLVNLMNYGYTF.

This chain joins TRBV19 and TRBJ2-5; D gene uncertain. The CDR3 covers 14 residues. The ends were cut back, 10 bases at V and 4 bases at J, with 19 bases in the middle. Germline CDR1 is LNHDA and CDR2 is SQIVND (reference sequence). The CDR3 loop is CATSSGSSGETQYF. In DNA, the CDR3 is TGTGCCACCTCATCTGGGTCGAGTGGAGAGACCCAGTACTTC.

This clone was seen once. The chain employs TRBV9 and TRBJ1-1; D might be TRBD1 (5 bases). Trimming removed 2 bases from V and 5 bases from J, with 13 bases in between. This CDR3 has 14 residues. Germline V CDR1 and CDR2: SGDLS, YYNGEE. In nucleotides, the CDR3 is TGTGCCAGCAGCGTGGACCCGAGGGGAACTGAAGCTTTCTTT. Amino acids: CASSVDPRGTEAFF. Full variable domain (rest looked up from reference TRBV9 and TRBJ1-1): DSGVTQTPKHLITATGQRVTLRCSPRSGDLSVYWYQQSLDQGLQFLIQYYNGEERAKGNILERFSAQQFPDLHSELNLSSLELGDSALYFCASSVDPRGTEAFFGQGTRLTVV.

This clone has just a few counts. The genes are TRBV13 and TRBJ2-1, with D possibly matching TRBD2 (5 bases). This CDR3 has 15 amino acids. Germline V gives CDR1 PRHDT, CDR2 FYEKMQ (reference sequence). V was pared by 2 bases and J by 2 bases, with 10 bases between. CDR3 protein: CASSLRLAPYNEQFF. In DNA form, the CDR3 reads TGTGCCAGCAGCTTAAGGCTAGCCCCCTACAATGAGCAGTTCTTC. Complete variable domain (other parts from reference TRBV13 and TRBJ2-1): AAGVIQSPRHLIKEKRETATLKCYPIPRHDTVYWYQQGPGQDPQFLISFYEKMQSDKGSIPDRFSAQQFSDYHSELNMSSLELGDSALYFCASSLRLAPYNEQFFGPGTRLTVL.

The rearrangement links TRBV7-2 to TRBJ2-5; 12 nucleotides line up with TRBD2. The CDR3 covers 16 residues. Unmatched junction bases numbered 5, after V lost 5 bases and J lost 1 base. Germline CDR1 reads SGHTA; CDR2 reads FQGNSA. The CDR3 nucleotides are TGTGCCAGCAGCCATGGACTAGCGGGGTTCCAAGAGACCCAGTACTTC. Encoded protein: CASSHGLAGFQETQYF.

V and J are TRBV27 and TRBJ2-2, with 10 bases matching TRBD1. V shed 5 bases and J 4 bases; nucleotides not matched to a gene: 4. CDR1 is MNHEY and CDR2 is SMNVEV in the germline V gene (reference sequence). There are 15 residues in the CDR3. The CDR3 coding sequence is TGTGCCAGCAGTCGACAGGGGGCGGTCACCGGGGAGCTGTTTTTT. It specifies CASSRQGAVTGELFF.

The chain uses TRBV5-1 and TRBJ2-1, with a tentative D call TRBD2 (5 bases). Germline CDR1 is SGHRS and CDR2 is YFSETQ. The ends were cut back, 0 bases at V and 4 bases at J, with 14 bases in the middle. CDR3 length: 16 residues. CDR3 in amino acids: CASSLAGVVSYNEQFF. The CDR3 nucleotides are TGCGCCAGCAGCTTGGCCGGGGTAGTGTCTTACAATGAGCAGTTCTTC.

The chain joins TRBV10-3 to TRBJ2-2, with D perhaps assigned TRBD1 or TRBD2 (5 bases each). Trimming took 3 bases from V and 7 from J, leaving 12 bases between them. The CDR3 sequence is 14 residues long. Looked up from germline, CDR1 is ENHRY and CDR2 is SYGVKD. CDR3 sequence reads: CAISERGSGGELFF. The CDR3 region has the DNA TGTGCCATCAGTGAACGGGGCTCGGGCGGGGAGCTGTTTTTT.

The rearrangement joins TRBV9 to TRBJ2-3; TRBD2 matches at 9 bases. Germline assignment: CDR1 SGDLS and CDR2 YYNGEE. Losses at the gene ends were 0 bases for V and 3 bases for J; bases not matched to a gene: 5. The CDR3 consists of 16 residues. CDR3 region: CASSVASGGNTDTQYF. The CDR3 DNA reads TGTGCCAGCAGCGTAGCGAGCGGGGGGAATACAGATACGCAGTATTTT.